A single sample gave rise to the 29 T cell receptor beta chains below, sequenced in a study of cytomegalovirus exposure and HLA in healthy donors. Vbeta (60) and Jbeta (13) primers were used in the PCR. Here immunoSEQ multiplex PCR was the method, and the copy in TCRdb shows in-frame clones only, minus some. This sample contains under 90,000 clones. Material: PBMCs. All receptors come from a female donor in good health and CMV-seropositive.

The chain joins TRBV7-8 to TRBJ1-6; maybe TRBD1 (6 bases). Germline CDR1 is SGHVS and CDR2 is FQNEAQ. The CDR3 covers 16 residues. Trimming took off 5 bases at V and 7 bases at J, with 18 bases between the two ends. The CDR3: CASSLEQGQLNSPLHF. CDR3 nucleotide sequence: TGTGCCAGCAGCCTAGAACAGGGACAATTAAATTCACCCCTCCACTTT.

The chain joins TRBV15 to TRBJ1-1, with D unclear. The germline gives CDR1 LNHNV, CDR2 YYDKDF (reference sequence). V lost 5 bases, J lost 6 bases, and 13 bases lay in between. This CDR3 comprises 13 residues. CDR3 sequence: CATSSRTGSEAFF. As DNA, the CDR3 is TGTGCCACCAGCTCTCGGACGGGGTCTGAAGCTTTCTTT.

The chain carries TRBV18 and TRBJ1-1; 9 nucleotides line up with TRBD1. This CDR3 contains 14 residues. The junction had 1 base not matched to a gene; V was cut back by 4 bases and J by 1 base. Germline-derived CDR1 and CDR2 are KGHSH and LQKENI. The CDR3 nucleotides read TGTGCCAGCTCACAGGACAGGGGGAACACTGAAGCTTTCTTT. As protein: CASSQDRGNTEAFF.

The rearrangement links TRBV5-1 to TRBJ1-2; 8 nucleotides align to TRBD1. The V gene's germline CDR1 is SGHRS and CDR2 YFSETQ. The CDR3 is 16 residues long. Unmatched junction bases numbered 8, after V lost 0 bases and J lost 4 bases. This chain's CDR3 is CASSLAGTGTFYGYTF. The DNA for the CDR3 is TGCGCCAGCAGCTTGGCCGGGACAGGCACTTTCTATGGCTACACCTTC.

V usage is TRBV6-5 and J usage is TRBJ1-1, with D unresolved. V lost 6 bases and J 4 bases, leaving 15 bases between the germline ends. Germline assignment: CDR1 MNHEY and CDR2 SVGAGI. This CDR3 region has 14 residues. The CDR3 nucleotides are TGTGCCAGCAGGGTTAGACTCGGAGCCACTGAAGCTTTCTTT. Encoded protein: CASRVRLGATEAFF.

The chain is built from TRBV19 and TRBJ2-1; TRBD2 agrees at 11 bases. Germline V gene data show CDR1 as LNHDA and CDR2 as SQIVND (reference sequence). The CDR3 runs to 15 residues. Unmatched junction bases numbered 6, after V lost 3 bases and J lost 8 bases. This CDR3 reads CASSIIAGGRDEQFF. The CDR3 DNA follows: TGTGCCAGTAGTATTATAGCGGGAGGGAGGGATGAGCAGTTCTTC.

The V gene is TRBV4-1, the J gene TRBJ1-5, with TRBD1 matching 7 bases. Germline V CDR1 and CDR2: MGHRA, YSYEKL. This CDR3 is 16 amino acids long. V dropped 7 bases and J dropped 4; count of bases not matched to a gene: 13. DNA for the CDR3: TGCGCCAGCACCGCCCGACTCGACAGGGAAAATCAGCCCCAGCATTTT. It encodes CASTARLDRENQPQHF.

The rearrangement uses TRBV2 and TRBJ2-7; D may be TRBD1 (6 bases). The CDR3 is made up of 13 amino acids. Trimming took off 6 bases at V and 0 bases at J, with 9 bases between the two ends. From germline, CDR1 is SNHLY and CDR2 FYNNEI. The CDR3 region has the DNA TGTGCCAGCAGCGAGGACAGCTCCTACGAGCAGTACTTC. Translated, it gives CASSEDSSYEQYF.

The genes are TRBV6-5 and TRBJ1-2, with TRBD1 matching over 10 bases. V lost 7 bases and J lost 2; bases outside the gene matches: 7. In germline, CDR1 is MNHEY, CDR2 SVGAGI. CDR3 length: 15 amino acids. This chain's CDR3 is CASTAGTGANYGYTF. The CDR3, as DNA: TGTGCCAGCACCGCCGGGACAGGGGCCAACTATGGCTACACCTTC.

V gene TRBV7-2 combines with J gene TRBJ2-3; perhaps TRBD2 as D (7 bases). Germline values: CDR1 SGHTA, CDR2 FQGNSA. There are 15 residues in the CDR3. V lost 4 bases to trimming and J lost 3 bases, with 14 bases between them. As DNA, the CDR3 is TGTGCCAGCAGCTCGCACAGGGAGGGAACAGATACGCAGTATTTT. It specifies CASSSHREGTDTQYF.

J is TRBJ2-1 and V is TRBV27, with TRBD2 matching 8 bases. The CDR3 extends over 15 amino acids. Trimming cost V 3 bases and J 7 bases; bases outside gene matches: 8. Germline V gives CDR1 MNHEY, CDR2 SMNVEV (reference sequence). The CDR3 spells CASSLGLVRGNEQFF. The CDR3 coding sequence is TGTGCCAGCAGTTTGGGACTAGTTAGGGGTAATGAGCAGTTCTTC.

The chain uses TRBV7-2 and TRBJ2-7; 8 positions match TRBD2. CDR3 length: 15 residues. J gave up 2 bases and V 3 bases, and 6 bases lay outside the gene matches. Germline CDR1 SGHTA, CDR2 FQGNSA. The CDR3 spells CASSFNGRAAYEQYF. As DNA, the CDR3 is TGTGCCAGCAGCTTCAACGGGAGGGCTGCCTACGAGCAGTACTTC.

Turning to this clone: The sample holds other DNA sequences that translate to the same CDR3. The chain employs TRBV19 and TRBJ1-1; no clear D. The germline gives CDR1 LNHDA, CDR2 SQIVND (reference sequence). The CDR3 runs 13 residues. The V and J ends lost 1 base and 4 bases respectively, with 7 bases between them. The CDR3 DNA sequence: TGTGCCAGTAGTATAGGGCGGGGCACTGAAGCTTTCTTT. Amino acid sequence: CASSIGRGTEAFF.

The rearrangement uses TRBV28 and TRBJ2-1, with 7 positions matching TRBD2. The J segment lost 13 bases and the V segment lost 2 bases, leaving 5 bases of the junction unmatched. There are 12 residues in the CDR3. Germline CDR1 is MDHEN and CDR2 is SYDVKM. The CDR3 DNA reads TGTGCCAGCAGTTTAACGGGCGGGAGCCAGTTCTTC. Translation gives CASSLTGGSQFF.

V gene TRBV19 combines with J gene TRBJ2-3; 8 positions agree with TRBD1. V lost 5 bases to trimming and J lost 0 bases; unmatched junction nucleotides: 10. This CDR3 comprises 17 residues. The germline CDR1 and CDR2 sequences are LNHDA and SQIVND (reference sequence). In DNA, the CDR3 is TGTGCCAGTAGTTCCCGGACAGGGACTCCAAGCACAGATACGCAGTATTTT. Residues: CASSSRTGTPSTDTQYF. The full variable domain, with the rest looked up from reference TRBV19 and TRBJ2-3, is DGGITQSPKYLFRKEGQNVTLSCEQNLNHDAMYWYRQDPGQGLRLIYYSQIVNDFQKGDIAEGYSVSREKKESFPLTVTSAQKNPTAFYLCASSSRTGTPSTDTQYFGPGTRLTVL.

CDR3 sequence: CASSSVGAAAEAFF. As DNA, the CDR3 is TGTGCCAGCAGCTCTGTCGGAGCTGCCGCTGAAGCTTTCTTT. V gene TRBV5-6 combines with J gene TRBJ1-1; D call uncertain. Trimming cost V 3 bases and J 6 bases, with 15 bases left between them. The CDR3 is 14 amino acids. Germline values: CDR1 SGHDT, CDR2 YYEEEE.

This chain uses TRBV2 with TRBJ2-5, with D maybe TRBD2 (6 bases). The germline V gene has CDR1 SNHLY and CDR2 FYNNEI. With 5 bases removed from V and 11 bases from J, the gap between germline ends came to 21 bases. This CDR3 has 14 residues. CDR3 in amino acids: CASSPGTQPGEQYF. The DNA of the CDR3 is TGTGCCAGCAGTCCCGGGACTCAGCCCGGGGAGCAGTACTTC.

The chain recombines TRBV9 with TRBJ1-1; 7 bases align to TRBD1. Trimming cost V 1 base and J 7 bases; bases outside gene matches: 4. The CDR3 contains 13 residues. Germline V lookup: CDR1 SGDLS, CDR2 YYNGEE. CDR3 loop: CASSVKGAGEAFF. The CDR3 DNA follows: TGTGCCAGCAGCGTAAAGGGGGCTGGTGAAGCTTTCTTT.

The chain carries TRBV18 and TRBJ1-2, with D perhaps TRBD1 (5 bases). This CDR3 contains 14 residues. Germline-derived CDR1 and CDR2 are KGHSH and LQKENI. The V and J ends lost 3 bases and 5 bases respectively, with 13 bases between them. CDR3: CASSPDQGGYGYTF. CDR3 sequence (DNA): TGTGCCAGCTCACCCGACCAGGGTGGGTATGGCTACACCTTC.

The J gene is TRBJ2-1, the V gene TRBV29-1, with 12 bases aligning to TRBD2. The CDR3 consists of 13 residues. Trimming cost V 0 bases and J 10 bases; bases outside gene matches: 1. Germline V lookup: CDR1 SQVTM, CDR2 ANQGSEA. CDR3 coding DNA: TGCAGCGTTGAAGAACTAGCGGGAGGCGAGCAGTTCTTC. Translating it yields CSVEELAGGEQFF.

This chain connects TRBV19 to TRBJ2-7, with D maybe TRBD2 (6 bases). CDR3 length: 12 amino acids. CDR1 is LNHDA and CDR2 is SQIVND in the germline V gene (reference sequence). The V end lost 6 bases, the J end lost 6 bases, and 12 bases lay between the germline ends. The CDR3 sequence is CASSPRAGEQYF. CDR3 sequence (DNA): TGTGCCAGTAGCCCCCGAGCGGGCGAGCAGTACTTC.

CDR3 coding DNA: TGTGCCACCGCGGGGACAGGTCACTACGAGCAGTACTTC. It encodes CATAGTGHYEQYF. This rearrangement joins TRBV7-9 to TRBJ2-7; 8 bases are shared with TRBD1. Germline values: CDR1 SEHNR, CDR2 FQNEAQ (reference sequence). This CDR3 has 13 residues. With 10 bases clipped from V and 3 bases from J, the junction kept 8 bases outside the gene matches.

The chain combines TRBV7-9 with TRBJ1-1, with TRBD1 matching over 10 bases. CDR1 SEHNR and CDR2 FQNEAQ come from the germline V gene (reference sequence). The CDR3 totals 15 residues. Trimming at V came to 3 bases and at J to 5 bases, leaving 6 bases not matched to a gene. CDR3 region: CASSFLGQGGTEAFF. In nucleotides, the CDR3 is TGTGCCAGCAGCTTCCTCGGACAGGGGGGAACTGAAGCTTTCTTT.

Written as DNA, the CDR3 is TGCGCCAGCAGCCCGATGGGGAGGCGACAGTTCTTC. It translates to CASSPMGRRQFF. This sequence joins TRBV4-1 and TRBJ2-1; TRBD2 is a possible D gene (6 bases). Germline CDR1 MGHRA, CDR2 YSYEKL. V lost 4 bases, J lost 13 bases, and 14 bases lay in between. The CDR3 spans 12 residues.

This chain joins TRBV6-1 and TRBJ1-5, with D possibly TRBD1 on 6 matching bases. Trimming removed 10 bases at V and 2 bases at J, with 15 bases between. The CDR3 runs 14 residues. The germline V gene encodes CDR1 MNHNS and CDR2 SASEGT. The CDR3 loop reads CATRGGVGNQPQHF. The DNA of the CDR3 is TGTGCCACCAGGGGAGGGGTCGGCAATCAGCCCCAGCATTTT.

The chain carries TRBV11-2 and TRBJ2-7; D gene unclear. The CDR3 contains 13 residues. V was cut by 4 bases and J by 6 bases, with 13 bases left in between. The germline CDR1 and CDR2 sequences are SGHAT and FQNNGV. The CDR3 DNA reads as TGTGCCAGCAGCTCTGAGACTGTAGTCGAGCAGTACTTC. This encodes CASSSETVVEQYF.

The genes are TRBV15 and TRBJ1-1, with D perhaps TRBD1 (6 bases). Germline CDR1 LNHNV, CDR2 YYDKDF (reference sequence). V was pared by 5 bases and J by 2 bases, with 12 bases between. This CDR3 is built from 14 residues. The CDR3 region is CATSLGAQNTEAFF. The CDR3 DNA is TGTGCCACCAGCCTGGGGGCGCAAAACACTGAAGCTTTCTTT.

The J gene is TRBJ1-1, the V gene TRBV19; the D is unclear. Trimming stripped 6 bases from V and 3 bases from J, with 14 bases between. CDR1 and CDR2 (germline): LNHDA, SQIVND (reference sequence). The CDR3 loop spans 14 amino acids. The CDR3 spells CASREIDWDTEAFF. The DNA of the CDR3 is TGTGCCAGTAGGGAGATTGATTGGGACACTGAAGCTTTCTTT.

This rearrangement joins TRBV9 to TRBJ2-7, with 14 bases fitting TRBD2. The CDR3 contains 15 residues. V lost 4 bases, J lost 5 bases, and 5 bases stayed unmatched. Germline lookup yields CDR1 SGDLS and CDR2 YYNGEE. CDR3 residues: CASSTMGLAGDEQYF. The CDR3 bases are TGTGCCAGCAGCACGATGGGACTAGCGGGAGACGAGCAGTACTTC.